The TCR beta chain described here comes from a study of blood T cell repertoires in COVID-19. The protocol was immunoSEQ multiplex PCR, while the TCRdb copy is restricted to in-frame clones and leaves out a portion. The sample carries about 350,000 clones, around nine tenths recorded once. This clone was detected once. The TCR was taken from a woman aged 25 to 39 who had been exposed to COVID-19. Sequenced: PBMCs or T cells enriched from blood (not recorded which).

CDR3 sequence (DNA): TGCGCCAGCAGCATCGGGACTAGCGGGAGGACAGAGACCCAGTACTTC. It translates to CASSIGTSGRTETQYF. The chain carries TRBV5-1 and TRBJ2-5, with 15 bases aligning to TRBD2. Looked up from germline, CDR1 is SGHRS and CDR2 is YFSETQ. The CDR3 runs 16 residues. V shed 4 bases, J shed 4 bases, and the junction held 5 bases outside the gene matches.